Given below is one T cell receptor beta chain in context. The antigen is undetermined. The data were taken from a study of Ad26.COV2.S vaccination and SARS-CoV-2 variants. Across the whole study: Vaccine-arm donor from the placebo-controlled COV1001 Ad26.COV2.S trial. Ad26.COV2.S shots went into the muscle once or twice, 56 days apart. Study observations and caveats: Placebo and vaccine recipients had non-spike TCR breadth that was similar.

The repertoire was sequenced with immunoSEQ multiplex PCR; TCRdb's copy has only in-frame clones and lacks some. This table has roughly 450,000 clones, 80% to 95% appearing once. This CDR3 has 14 residues. Germline lookup yields CDR1 GTSNPN and CDR2 SVGIG (reference sequence). Trimming removed 4 bases from V and 0 bases from J, with 7 bases in between. Treatment described: 19 received Ad26.COV2.S at low or high dose, single or two shots; 5 received placebo; per-sample allocation not given. Specimens were obtained on day 63 following the first vaccine or placebo injection. The chain recombines TRBV30 with TRBJ1-6; D unresolved. The receptor's source is a person aged 18-65 years who received the Ad26.COV2.S COVID-19 vaccine or a placebo. The sequencing here drew on peripheral blood, taken in a trial of Ad26.COV2.S vaccine versus placebo. The CDR3 here is CAWTPSSYNSPLHF. The CDR3 nucleotides read TGTGCCTGGACCCCTAGCTCCTATAATTCACCCCTCCACTTT.